Each of the 31 T cell receptor beta chains below was sequenced from the same sample in a study of blood T cell repertoires in COVID-19. The table came from immunoSEQ multiplex PCR; TCRdb's copy has only in-frame clones and leaves some out. The table lists over 200,000 clones, about 91% of them singletons. Sequencing was performed on peripheral blood. The receptor set was obtained from a woman aged 40-49 years with acute or convalescent COVID-19.

The chain combines TRBV21-1 with TRBJ2-1; the D call in the table, TRBD2, was not verified against the DNA. TRBV21-1 is shown as a pseudogene. There are 21 residues in the CDR3. The CDR3 region is CASSKALGTSGGPSSYNEQFF. Written as DNA, the CDR3 is TGTGCCAGCAGCAAAGCGCTCGGGACTAGCGGGGGCCCGAGCTCCTACAATGAGCAGTTCTTC.

This sequence joins TRBV21-1 and TRBJ2-7; the tabulated D call, TRBD2, remains unverified against the DNA. TRBV21-1 is a listed pseudogene. The CDR3 loop spans 17 amino acids. The CDR3 sequence is CASSKVGSGGVIYEQYV. Written as DNA, the CDR3 is TGTGCCAGCAGCAAAGTGGGTAGCGGGGGGGTCATCTACGAGCAGTACGTC.

V gene TRBV20-1 combines with J gene TRBJ1-2, with unresolved D. The V gene lost 3 bases and the J gene lost 2 bases, with 13 bases spanning the gap. This CDR3 is built from 14 residues. The germline CDR1 and CDR2 sequences are DFQATT and SNEGSKA (reference sequence). CDR3: CSASRHSVNYGYTF. In nucleotides, the CDR3 is TGCAGTGCTAGTCGACACTCTGTGAACTATGGCTACACCTTC.

The chain links TRBV6-5 to TRBJ1-1; 8 bases fit TRBD1. J gave up 3 bases and V 7 bases, and 10 bases lay outside the gene matches. The CDR3 runs to 15 residues. Germline assignment: CDR1 MNHEY and CDR2 SVGAGI. The CDR3 DNA reads TGTGCCAGCACCGGGACAGGCGCTTTGGACACTGAAGCTTTCTTT. The encoded protein is CASTGTGALDTEAFF.

CDR3 nucleotide sequence: TGTGCCAGTACATATCGGGAGGGATCTGGGGCCAACGTCCTGACTTTC. This encodes CASTYREGSGANVLTF. The chain couples TRBV19 to TRBJ2-6, with 8 bases aligning to TRBD2. Unmatched junction bases numbered 6, after V lost 7 bases and J lost 1 base. CDR3 length: 16 amino acids. The germline gives CDR1 LNHDA, CDR2 SQIVND (reference sequence).

In its sample, this clone was seen a few times. The rearrangement joins TRBV11-2 to TRBJ2-1; TRBD2 matches at 14 bases. After removal of 4 bases from V and 13 bases from J, the junction contained 9 bases not matched to a gene. The CDR3 length is 15 residues. From germline, CDR1 is SGHAT and CDR2 FQNNGV. CDR3 in DNA: TGTGCCAGCAGCTCCGGACTAGCGGGGGGCCTGTCACAGTTCTTC. Its translation: CASSSGLAGGLSQFF.

This chain links TRBV6-5 with TRBJ2-2; 8 bases fit TRBD1. In germline, CDR1 is MNHEY, CDR2 SVGAGI. V lost 6 bases to trimming and J lost 5 bases; unmatched junction nucleotides: 5. The CDR3 runs to 14 residues. CDR3 amino acids: CASRAGGRTGELFF. The CDR3 nucleotides read TGTGCCAGCAGGGCAGGGGGCAGAACCGGGGAGCTGTTTTTT.

This chain connects TRBV6-5 to TRBJ2-1; perhaps TRBD1 as D (5 bases). The CDR3 sequence is 14 residues long. Germline-derived CDR1 and CDR2 are MNHEY and SVGAGI. V was trimmed by 2 bases and J by 4 bases, leaving 9 bases between them. The DNA of the CDR3 is TGTGCCAGCAGTTACACCGCAGGGTACAATGAGCAGTTCTTC. It codes for CASSYTAGYNEQFF.

The chain combines TRBV6-6 with TRBJ1-2; 11 bases agree with TRBD1. The ends lost 7 bases at V and 8 bases at J; junction bases unmatched: 9. Germline CDR1 is MNHNY and CDR2 is SVGAGI (reference sequence). This CDR3 is 14 amino acids long. As DNA, the CDR3 is TGTGCCAGCACCATGGGGACAGGGGGTAGGGGCTACACCTTC. Its translation: CASTMGTGGRGYTF.

Notes on this clone: The junction shows a germline mismatch at one end, possibly a read error. The rearrangement joins TRBV9 to TRBJ1-2, with a possible D match to TRBD1 (5 bases). Per the germline V gene, CDR1 is SGDLS and CDR2 is YYNGEE. CDR3 length equals 13 residues. The DNA of the CDR3 is TGTGCCAGCAACATTACCCCCTTGGGGCCCCTCGCCTTC. It yields the protein CASNITPLGPLAF.

The chain is built from TRBV5-6 and TRBJ1-6; a weak D match, TRBD1 (5 bases). V lost 5 bases to trimming and J lost 5 bases, with 11 bases between them. Looked up from germline, CDR1 is SGHDT and CDR2 is YYEEEE. The CDR3 extends over 14 amino acids. The CDR3 nucleotides read TGTGCCAGCAGTCAGGGCGGAAATAATTCACCCCTCCACTTT. As protein: CASSQGGNNSPLHF.

The chain is built from TRBV7-3 and TRBJ2-3; 8 bases map to TRBD1. CDR3 size: 13 residues. Germline values: CDR1 SGHTA, CDR2 FQGTGA. Germline trimming cut 8 bases from V and 3 bases from J; bases unmatched to any gene: 4. CDR3 amino acids: CASAGGGTDTQYF. The CDR3 nucleotides read TGTGCCAGCGCAGGGGGCGGAACAGATACGCAGTATTTT.

The chain is built from TRBV30 and TRBJ2-2; 9 nucleotides agree with TRBD1. The CDR3 contains 17 residues. With V trimmed by 5 bases and J by 3 bases, 13 bases remained unmatched. Germline CDR1 reads GTSNPN; CDR2 reads SVGIG (reference sequence). CDR3 coding DNA: TGTGCCTGGTCCCGGGACAGGGCCCTAGGTGACACCGGGGAGCTGTTTTTT. Residues: CAWSRDRALGDTGELFF.

The table lists this clone with a count of one. The rearrangement links TRBV27 to TRBJ1-1, with TRBD1 identical over 12 bases. CDR1 and CDR2 (germline): MNHEY, SMNVEV (reference sequence). The CDR3 runs 18 residues. V lost 8 bases, J lost 0 bases, and 13 bases stayed unmatched. CDR3 nucleotides: TGTGCCAGCCTACACCTCGGGACAGGGGGCCTCATGAACACTGAAGCTTTCTTT. This translates into CASLHLGTGGLMNTEAFF.

The rearrangement links TRBV5-1 to TRBJ1-3; 9 bases match TRBD1. This CDR3 comprises 16 residues. Germline trimming cut 4 bases from V and 0 bases from J; bases unmatched to any gene: 5. Germline V gives CDR1 SGHRS, CDR2 YFSETQ. The CDR3 sequence is CASSLGQGPSGNTIYF. The CDR3 nucleotides read TGCGCCAGCAGCCTGGGACAGGGACCCTCTGGAAACACCATATATTTT.

The rearrangement joins TRBV30 to TRBJ2-5, with D possibly being TRBD1 (6 bases). The CDR3 is 11 residues long. CDR1 is GTSNPN and CDR2 is SVGIG in the germline V gene (reference sequence). V lost 4 bases and J 4 bases, leaving 7 bases between the germline ends. CDR3 sequence reads: CAWTGAETQYF. The CDR3 DNA reads TGTGCCTGGACAGGGGCAGAGACCCAGTACTTC.

The rearrangement uses TRBV9 and TRBJ1-2, with D perhaps matching TRBD1 (6 bases). The length of the CDR3 is 15 residues. Germline V gene lookup returns CDR1 SGDLS and CDR2 YYNGEE. The germline V and J ends were trimmed by 4 bases and 2 bases, with 15 bases remaining between them. The CDR3 loop reads CASSSPSQGNYGYTF. The CDR3 region has the DNA TGTGCCAGCAGCTCCCCCAGCCAGGGGAACTATGGCTACACCTTC.

The rearrangement links TRBV24-1 to TRBJ2-1; 8 bases match TRBD1. The junction had 10 bases not matched to a gene; V was cut back by 6 bases and J by 7 bases. Per germline, CDR1 KGHDR and CDR2 SFDVKD. The CDR3 sequence is 15 residues long. CDR3 amino acids: CATSWPGQAPNEQFF. In nucleotides, the CDR3 is TGTGCCACCAGTTGGCCGGGACAGGCCCCTAATGAGCAGTTCTTC.

This chain connects TRBV24-1 to TRBJ2-1; D is perhaps TRBD1 (5 bases). CDR1 and CDR2 from the germline V gene are KGHDR and SFDVKD. Trimming took off 1 base at V and 8 bases at J, with 11 bases between the two ends. The CDR3 spans 14 residues. CDR3 DNA sequence: TGTGCCACCAGTGATTTTGCAGGGTACGATGAGCAGTTCTTC. It encodes CATSDFAGYDEQFF.

This sequence joins TRBV6-5 and TRBJ2-5; D might be TRBD1 (6 bases). CDR3 length equals 14 residues. The V end lost 9 bases, the J end lost 2 bases, and 16 bases lay between the germline ends. Germline V lookup: CDR1 MNHEY, CDR2 SVGAGI. The CDR3 region has the DNA TGTGCCAGTGCTGCAGGGGTTCCACAAGAGACCCAGTACTTC. It yields the protein CASAAGVPQETQYF.

This rearrangement joins TRBV7-7 to TRBJ1-5; D might be TRBD1 (5 bases). This CDR3 is 16 amino acids long. V lost 2 bases and J lost 4, with 15 bases in between. Per the germline V gene, CDR1 is SSHAT and CDR2 is FNYEAQ (reference sequence). The CDR3 bases are TGTGCCAGCAGCTTATCGCGGGGCTGGGTTAATCAGCCCCAGCATTTT. Its protein is CASSLSRGWVNQPQHF.

The rearrangement uses TRBV28 and TRBJ1-2, with 7 bases lining up with TRBD1. The trim removed 5 bases at V and 9 bases at J, leaving 12 bases unmatched. CDR1 and CDR2 from the germline V gene are MDHEN and SYDVKM. The CDR3 extends over 14 amino acids. The CDR3 sequence is CASSPRDRPVSYTF. The CDR3 DNA follows: TGTGCCAGCAGTCCACGGGACAGACCGGTTAGCTACACCTTC.

This clone was observed a handful of times. The V call is TRBV6-2 or TRBV6-3, the J call TRBJ1-2; 9 bases are a match to TRBD1. The CDR3 spans 15 residues. J was trimmed by 2 bases and V by 5 bases; bases with no gene match: 6. Germline CDR1 and CDR2: MNHEY and SVGEGT. In nucleotides, the CDR3 is TGTGCCAGCAGTCGGGACAGGGAAAGCAACTATGGCTACACCTTC. Its translation is CASSRDRESNYGYTF.

V usage is TRBV3-1 (or the pseudogene TRBV3-2) and J usage is TRBJ2-3, with D maybe TRBD1 (8 bases). Per the germline V gene, CDR1 is LGHDT and CDR2 is YNNKEL (reference sequence). The CDR3 has 17 amino acids. Trimming took off 0 bases at V and 6 bases at J, with 19 bases between the two ends. The CDR3 nucleotides read TGTGCCAGCAGCCAAGATCAGTTGAACAGGGGGGGTGATACGCAGTATTTT. Amino acid sequence: CASSQDQLNRGGDTQYF.

The chain is built from TRBV3-1 (or the pseudogene TRBV3-2) and TRBJ1-1; no clear D gene. The CDR3 is 14 amino acids. Germline CDR1 reads LGHDT; CDR2 reads YNNKEL (reference sequence). The V end was cut by 4 bases, the J end by 8 bases, with 17 bases between. This chain's CDR3 is CASSPPLGGPEAFF. CDR3 bases: TGTGCCAGCAGCCCCCCATTAGGCGGCCCCGAAGCTTTCTTT.

The V and J genes are TRBV5-4 and TRBJ2-2; 11 bases are shared with TRBD2. CDR3 length equals 16 residues. The germline V gene encodes CDR1 SGHNT and CDR2 YYREEE (reference sequence). Losses at the gene ends were 2 bases for V and 7 bases for J; bases not matched to a gene: 7. CDR3 residues: CASSFGTSGHGGELFF. The CDR3 nucleotides are TGTGCCAGCAGCTTTGGGACTAGCGGCCACGGCGGGGAGCTGTTTTTT.

This rearrangement joins TRBV5-5 to TRBJ2-1, with TRBD2 as a possible D gene (5 bases). This CDR3 has 14 residues. Germline CDR1 reads SGHKS; CDR2 reads YYEKEE (reference sequence). V dropped 5 bases and J dropped 6 bases, with 15 bases sitting between them. This CDR3 reads CASRDSTSSNEQFF. CDR3 DNA: TGTGCCAGCAGGGACTCTACCTCTTCCAATGAGCAGTTCTTC.

This chain links TRBV7-2 with TRBJ2-5; 9 bases map to TRBD2. The CDR3 contains 18 residues. Germline CDR1 SGHTA, CDR2 FQGNSA. V lost 5 bases, J lost 2 bases, and 15 bases stayed unmatched. CDR3: CASSPGNSGGPSQETQYF. Here the CDR3 DNA reads TGTGCCAGCAGCCCAGGGAATAGCGGGGGACCTTCACAAGAGACCCAGTACTTC.

V is TRBV4-1 and J is TRBJ1-4; D may be TRBD1 (5 bases). The germline CDR1 and CDR2 sequences are MGHRA and YSYEKL. The CDR3 runs to 16 residues. The V end was cut by 0 bases, the J end by 7 bases, with 15 bases between. The CDR3: CASSQDPRTRTEKLFF. CDR3 sequence (DNA): TGCGCCAGCAGCCAAGATCCCAGGACACGAACTGAAAAACTGTTTTTT.

This chain connects TRBV7-9 to TRBJ1-4; D is uncertain. V was pared by 4 bases and J by 6 bases, with 9 bases between. This CDR3 has 13 residues. Germline CDR1 SEHNR, CDR2 FQNEAQ (reference sequence). The CDR3 sequence is CASSSPGDEKLFF. The DNA for the CDR3 is TGTGCCAGCAGCTCCCCCGGAGATGAAAAACTGTTTTTT. Full variable domain (outside the CDR3, taken from reference TRBV7-9 and TRBJ1-4): DTGVSQNPRHKITKRGQNVTFRCDPISEHNRLYWYRQTLGQGPEFLTYFQNEAQLEKSRLLSDRFSAERPKGSFSTLEIQRTEQGDSAMYLCASSSPGDEKLFFGSGTQLSVL.

The chain combines TRBV2 with TRBJ1-5; maybe TRBD1 (5 bases). The CDR3 length is 13 residues. Trimming removed 6 bases at V and 1 base at J, with 7 bases between. Germline lookup yields CDR1 SNHLY and CDR2 FYNNEI. The CDR3 reads CASRGQSNQPQHF. The CDR3 DNA sequence: TGTGCCAGCAGGGGGCAGAGCAATCAGCCCCAGCATTTT.